This is a list of T cell receptor beta chains from one sample in a study of cytomegalovirus exposure and HLA in healthy donors. This table comes from immunoSEQ multiplex PCR, and its TCRdb copy is limited to in-frame clones, with some not included. The table lists about 120,000 clones, roughly 80% of them singletons, with 2.5% to 3% in the top ten. Sequencing was performed on PBMCs. These TCRs come from a woman aged 40 to 49 in good health and CMV-seropositive. Each CDR3 is given without its conserved first and last residue. Each record gives: V gene, D gene, J gene, CDR3 protein. The D gene is left open where the match is weak.

V: TRBV15; D: .; J: TRBJ2-2; CDR3: ATSGGHQNTGELF
V: TRBV7-2; D: .; J: TRBJ2-5; CDR3: ASSFFPPETQY
V: TRBV18; D: TRBD1; J: TRBJ2-7; CDR3: ASSGQGTYEQY
V: TRBV19; D: .; J: TRBJ1-1; CDR3: ASSSNGRRMNTEAF
V: TRBV9; D: .; J: TRBJ2-3; CDR3: ASSGGGRPTDTQY
V: TRBV7-6; D: TRBD1; J: TRBJ1-2; CDR3: ASSSGQGGYGYT
V: TRBV5-1; D: TRBD1; J: TRBJ2-1; CDR3: ASSDPQGAGEQF
V: TRBV5-4; D: TRBD2; J: TRBJ2-3; CDR3: ASSLQRGFGTDTQY
V: TRBV7-9; D: .; J: TRBJ2-1; CDR3: ASSSRATEQF
V: TRBV4-2; D: TRBD1; J: TRBJ2-1; CDR3: ASSQDLGTGGYNEQF
V: TRBV6-5; D: TRBD2; J: TRBJ2-2; CDR3: ASSIAGLTGELF
V: TRBV6-1; D: TRBD2; J: TRBJ2-3; CDR3: ASSEGLAGSKSRDTQY
V: TRBV30; D: .; J: TRBJ2-3; CDR3: AWSVTGFTDAQY
V: TRBV5-4; D: .; J: TRBJ2-2; CDR3: ASSLGTPGAGELF
V: TRBV30; D: TRBD2; J: TRBJ2-3; CDR3: AGTSGRADTQY
V: TRBV19; D: .; J: TRBJ2-3; CDR3: ASSSDPGSQY
V: TRBV19; D: TRBD2; J: TRBJ2-3; CDR3: ASSMGLARGDTQY
V: TRBV6-1; D: .; J: TRBJ2-2; CDR3: ASSGQLPWGELF
V: TRBV19; D: TRBD1; J: TRBJ1-1; CDR3: ASSISRGLLNTEAF
V: TRBV5-1; D: TRBD2; J: TRBJ2-7; CDR3: ASSGGGASYEQY
V: TRBV2; D: TRBD1; J: TRBJ1-4; CDR3: ASSALFQGANEKLF
V: TRBV19; D: .; J: TRBJ1-1; CDR3: ASRPPGGSGTEAF
V: TRBV9; D: TRBD1; J: TRBJ1-4; CDR3: ASSTGPATNEKLF
V: TRBV7-2; D: .; J: TRBJ2-2; CDR3: ASSLAVRGTGELF
V: TRBV7-9; D: TRBD2; J: TRBJ2-1; CDR3: ASSPSLAGVYNEQF
V: TRBV7-9; D: TRBD2; J: TRBJ2-3; CDR3: ASRKGRGGVDTQY
V: TRBV29-1; D: TRBD1; J: TRBJ1-1; CDR3: SVRQGSTEAF
V: TRBV6-1; D: .; J: TRBJ1-2; CDR3: ASSEGRVFYGYT
V: TRBV7-7; D: .; J: TRBJ2-5; CDR3: ASSLGVQETQY
V: TRBV6-4; D: TRBD2; J: TRBJ2-7; CDR3: ASSFRLAGGEQY
V: TRBV27; D: TRBD1; J: TRBJ2-3; CDR3: ASRRTGADTQY
V: TRBV27; D: .; J: TRBJ1-2; CDR3: ASTPTGAVYGYT
V: TRBV5-1; D: TRBD1; J: TRBJ1-1; CDR3: ASSLDRGLNTEAF
V: TRBV5-4; D: TRBD2; J: TRBJ2-7; CDR3: ASSLGLAGGTYEQY
V: TRBV7-8; D: TRBD1; J: TRBJ1-5; CDR3: ASSTSQGGQPQH
V: TRBV2; D: TRBD1; J: TRBJ1-2; CDR3: ASSEFGTGGKYGYT
V: TRBV19; D: TRBD2; J: TRBJ2-5; CDR3: ASSGLAGGPGPETQY
V: TRBV11-2; D: TRBD1; J: TRBJ2-6; CDR3: ASSTGQGDPRANVLT
V: TRBV4-2; D: .; J: TRBJ2-3; CDR3: ASSQEVVTFTDTQY
V: TRBV7-3; D: TRBD2; J: TRBJ2-7; CDR3: ASSALAGGSEQY
V: TRBV11-2; D: .; J: TRBJ1-3; CDR3: ASSSTGNTIY